These 27 T cell receptor beta chains were all obtained from the same sample, sequenced in a study of T cell responses to AZD1222 COVID-19 vaccine. This table comes from immunoSEQ multiplex PCR, and its TCRdb copy is limited to in-frame clones, with some not included. Of 70,000 to 95,000 clones listed, 90% to 95% are singletons. The sequencing here drew on peripheral blood, taken 28 days after the second AZD1222 dose. These receptors all stem from an adult who received the AZD1222 COVID-19 vaccine.

This chain links TRBV24-1 with TRBJ1-1; D gene uncertain. CDR3 size: 16 residues. Germline CDR1 KGHDR, CDR2 SFDVKD. V dropped 9 bases and J dropped 2 bases, with 21 bases sitting between them. In nucleotides, the CDR3 is TGTGCCACCCAAGGGTGTGGGGAAATAGAAAACACTGAAGCTTTCTTT. Its protein product is CATQGCGEIENTEAFF.

This chain joins TRBV5-1 and TRBJ1-1; 7 nucleotides match TRBD1. CDR3 size: 16 residues. Germline assignment: CDR1 SGHRS and CDR2 YFSETQ. V shed 0 bases, J shed 1 base, and the junction held 6 bases outside the gene matches. CDR3: CASSLAMTGSNTEAFF. In nucleotides, the CDR3 is TGCGCCAGCAGCTTGGCCATGACAGGGTCGAACACTGAAGCTTTCTTT.

The sample holds one count of this clone. CDR3 sequence (DNA): TGTGCCAGTAGTAGGAGACAGGGTGTCACCGGGGAGCTGTTTTTT. It translates to CASSRRQGVTGELFF. The V gene is TRBV2, the J gene TRBJ2-2; TRBD1 matches 7 bases. After removal of 9 bases from V and 4 bases from J, the junction contained 11 bases not matched to a gene. The CDR3 spans 15 residues. Germline lookup yields CDR1 SNHLY and CDR2 FYNNEI.

CDR3 DNA: TGTGCCAGCAGACTAGCGGGGGTCGTAGATACGCAGTATTTT. Amino acids: CASRLAGVVDTQYF. The rearrangement joins TRBV3-1 (or the pseudogene TRBV3-2) to TRBJ2-3, with 11 bases that match TRBD2. Germline CDR1 is LGHDT and CDR2 is YNNKEL (reference sequence). The CDR3 sequence is 14 residues long. V shed 6 bases and J 5 bases; nucleotides not matched to a gene: 4.

The count of this clone is one. The CDR3 spells CASSGRVSYEQYF. Here the CDR3 DNA reads TGTGCCAGCAGCGGCCGGGTATCCTACGAGCAGTACTTC. V is TRBV9 and J is TRBJ2-7, with D uncertain. There are 13 residues in the CDR3. Germline CDR1 reads SGDLS; CDR2 reads YYNGEE. Trimming stripped 3 bases from V and 1 base from J, with 8 bases between.

This chain connects TRBV19 to TRBJ2-7; 8 positions agree with TRBD1. The CDR3 contains 15 residues. The V segment lost 6 bases and the J segment 1 base; nucleotides outside the gene matches: 8. CDR1 is LNHDA and CDR2 is SQIVND in the germline V gene (reference sequence). CDR3 DNA: TGTGCCAGTAGAAGACAGGACAGGGAATCCTACGAGCAGTACTTC. Amino acid sequence: CASRRQDRESYEQYF.

In this sample, this clone turned up once. The V gene is TRBV5-4, the J gene TRBJ2-2, with no clear D. Germline values: CDR1 SGHNT, CDR2 YYREEE (reference sequence). CDR3 size: 12 residues. V lost 0 bases to trimming and J lost 7 bases, with 4 bases between them. CDR3 nucleotides: TGTGCCAGCAGCTTGGCGGGCGGGGAGCTGTTTTTT. It codes for CASSLAGGELFF.

This clone was counted a single time. The chain joins TRBV9 to TRBJ2-2; 9 positions match TRBD2. This CDR3 is built from 15 residues. Germline CDR1 and CDR2: SGDLS and YYNGEE. V was pared by 0 bases and J by 6 bases, with 3 bases of the junction left unmatched. For the CDR3, the DNA is TGTGCCAGCAGCGTAGGTTCTAGCGGGGCCGGGGAGCTGTTTTTT. Its protein is CASSVGSSGAGELFF.

The chain couples TRBV2 to TRBJ1-2; D uncertain. Germline loops: CDR1 SNHLY, CDR2 FYNNEI. The CDR3 runs to 13 residues. The ends were cut back, 10 bases at V and 2 bases at J, with 14 bases in the middle. This chain's CDR3 is CATPSGGNYGYTF. The DNA for the CDR3 is TGTGCCACCCCGAGTGGAGGGAACTATGGCTACACCTTC.

The CDR3 DNA reads as TGCAGCGTTGCCACATCCTCTAGCACAGATACGCAGTATTTT. Translating it yields CSVATSSSTDTQYF. The rearrangement links TRBV29-1 to TRBJ2-3, with D hard to call. The length of the CDR3 is 14 residues. V was cut by 4 bases and J by 0 bases, with 11 bases left in between. The germline CDR1 and CDR2 sequences are SQVTM and ANQGSEA.

The CDR3 DNA is TGTGCCAGCAGTTCCGGGACAGGGCTCAATGAGCAGTTCTTC. Amino acids: CASSSGTGLNEQFF. The genes are TRBV28 and TRBJ2-1; 9 positions agree with TRBD1. The CDR3 is made up of 14 amino acids. Germline V gives CDR1 MDHEN, CDR2 SYDVKM. J was trimmed by 6 bases and V by 4 bases; bases with no gene match: 4.

The gene calls are TRBV9 and TRBJ1-4, with D maybe TRBD1 (6 bases). Germline loops: CDR1 SGDLS, CDR2 YYNGEE. This CDR3 region has 15 residues. The ends were cut back, 4 bases at V and 3 bases at J, with 13 bases in the middle. The CDR3 DNA follows: TGTGCCAGCAGCCCCTCGGACAGATCTAATGAAAAACTGTTTTTT. It is translated as CASSPSDRSNEKLFF.

The chain is built from TRBV5-5 and TRBJ1-5, with TRBD1 as a possible D gene (5 bases). The CDR3 consists of 16 residues. Looked up from germline, CDR1 is SGHKS and CDR2 is YYEKEE (reference sequence). Deletions cut 4 bases from V and 0 bases from J, with 14 bases between. The CDR3 nucleotides read TGTGCCAGCAGCCCCCACCTGGGGGATAGCAATCAGCCCCAGCATTTT. Amino acid sequence: CASSPHLGDSNQPQHF.

J is TRBJ1-3 and V is TRBV30, with TRBD1 identical over 9 bases. Germline V gene lookup returns CDR1 GTSNPN and CDR2 SVGIG (reference sequence). CDR3 length equals 14 residues. With 4 bases clipped from V and 4 bases from J, the junction kept 5 bases outside the gene matches. The CDR3 DNA reads TGTGCCTGGAAACGGACAGGGGTAGGAAACACCATATATTTT. It is translated as CAWKRTGVGNTIYF. Full variable domain (outside the CDR3, taken from reference TRBV30 and TRBJ1-3): SQTIHQWPATLVQPVGSPLSLECTVEGTSNPNLYWYRQAAGRGLQLLFYSVGIGQISSEVPQNLSASRPQDRQFILSSKKLLLSDSGFYLCAWKRTGVGNTIYFGEGSWLTVV.

The chain links TRBV7-3 to TRBJ2-1; 7 positions agree with TRBD1. V dropped 5 bases and J dropped 12; count of bases not matched to a gene: 10. The germline gives CDR1 SGHTA, CDR2 FQGTGA. The CDR3 covers 13 residues. This CDR3 is CASSASYRGGQFF. CDR3 DNA sequence: TGTGCCAGCAGCGCCAGCTACAGGGGCGGGCAGTTCTTC.

The V and J genes are TRBV3-1 (or the pseudogene TRBV3-2) and TRBJ2-7; 8 nucleotides line up with TRBD2. V shed 3 bases, J shed 5 bases, and the junction held 12 bases outside the gene matches. Germline V lookup: CDR1 LGHDT, CDR2 YNNKEL (reference sequence). The CDR3 spans 16 residues. The CDR3: CASSQEWASGSDEQYF. CDR3 in DNA: TGTGCCAGCAGCCAGGAGTGGGCGAGCGGGAGTGACGAGCAGTACTTC.

The chain is built from TRBV7-9 and TRBJ2-3; TRBD2 matches at 14 bases. V shed 5 bases, J shed 4 bases, and the junction held 2 bases outside the gene matches. The CDR3 spans 15 residues. Germline CDR1 SEHNR, CDR2 FQNEAQ (reference sequence). This chain's CDR3 is CASSPGLAGADTQYF. The CDR3 nucleotides read TGTGCCAGCAGCCCGGGACTAGCGGGAGCAGATACGCAGTATTTT.

This clone was seen once. The chain has TRBV18 and TRBJ2-7; 12 bases are shared with TRBD2. J lost 8 bases, V lost 3 bases, and 2 bases had no gene match. CDR3 size: 13 residues. Per germline, CDR1 KGHSH and CDR2 LQKENI. Written as DNA, the CDR3 is TGTGCCAGCTCACCCACTAGCGGGAGGCAGCAGTACTTC. The encoded protein is CASSPTSGRQQYF. Full variable domain (missing parts from reference TRBV18 and TRBJ2-7): NAGVMQNPRHLVRRRGQEARLRCSPMKGHSHVYWYRQLPEEGLKFMVYLQKENIIDESGMPKERFSAEFPKEGPSILRIQQVVRGDSAAYFCASSPTSGRQQYFGPGTRLTVT.

The chain joins TRBV3-1 (or the pseudogene TRBV3-2) to TRBJ1-1, with unresolved D. This CDR3 spans 17 amino acids. The V and J ends lost 1 base and 0 bases respectively, with 15 bases between them. Germline V gene data show CDR1 as LGHDT and CDR2 as YNNKEL (reference sequence). The CDR3 is CASSQGRGNLMNTEAFF. The CDR3, as DNA: TGTGCCAGCAGCCAAGGCCGGGGAAACCTAATGAACACTGAAGCTTTCTTT.

The chain is built from TRBV29-1 and TRBJ1-1; TRBD1 agrees at 9 bases. Germline values: CDR1 SQVTM, CDR2 ANQGSEA. V lost 5 bases and J lost 5; bases outside the gene matches: 6. This CDR3 spans 13 amino acids. The CDR3 spells CSVSDRGRTEAFF. CDR3 nucleotides: TGCAGCGTTTCCGACAGGGGGAGGACTGAAGCTTTCTTT.

This clone came up once. The gene calls are TRBV10-3 and TRBJ1-1, with D tentatively TRBD1 (5 bases). CDR3 length: 13 residues. The V gene's germline CDR1 is ENHRY and CDR2 SYGVKD. Trimming removed 8 bases at V and 1 base at J, with 11 bases between. The CDR3 protein is CAISWGGNTEAFF. The DNA of the CDR3 is TGTGCCATCTCCTGGGGGGGGAACACTGAAGCTTTCTTT.

The J gene is TRBJ2-5, the V gene TRBV6-5; 9 bases agree with TRBD2. CDR1 MNHEY and CDR2 SVGAGI come from the germline V gene. V lost 7 bases and J lost 3; bases outside the gene matches: 9. The CDR3 is 15 amino acids. The DNA of the CDR3 is TGTGCCAGCACCCCCGCAGCGGGAGGTGAAGAGACCCAGTACTTC. This codes for CASTPAAGGEETQYF.

This rearrangement joins TRBV7-3 to TRBJ2-5, with D perhaps assigned TRBD1 or TRBD2 (5 bases each). Germline V gives CDR1 SGHTA, CDR2 FQGTGA. Trimming cost V 6 bases and J 3 bases, with 11 bases left between them. The CDR3 sequence is 13 residues long. CDR3 sequence (DNA): TGTGCCAGCAGTCGAGGGGCTAAAGAGACCCAGTACTTC. It translates to CASSRGAKETQYF.

This chain joins TRBV6-1 and TRBJ1-1, with a weak D call TRBD1 (5 bases). CDR1 and CDR2 from the germline V gene are MNHNS and SASEGT. The CDR3 sequence is 13 residues long. The V gene lost 2 bases and the J gene lost 8 bases, with 12 bases spanning the gap. The CDR3 spells CASSEWGGREAFF. The CDR3 DNA sequence: TGTGCCAGCAGTGAATGGGGGGGTAGGGAAGCTTTCTTT.

V gene TRBV5-6 combines with J gene TRBJ2-5; D call uncertain. This CDR3 contains 11 residues. V lost 4 bases, J lost 5 bases, and 6 bases lay in between. CDR1 and CDR2 (germline): SGHDT, YYEEEE. The CDR3 is CASSPHETQYF. The CDR3 nucleotides are TGTGCCAGCAGCCCACACGAGACCCAGTACTTC.

The chain has TRBV27 and TRBJ1-5; TRBD1 agrees at 8 bases. Per germline, CDR1 MNHEY and CDR2 SMNVEV (reference sequence). The CDR3 covers 16 residues. The V gene end was trimmed by 4 bases and the J gene end by 3 bases; junction bases not matched to a gene: 8. The CDR3 region is CASSSLAGGYNQPQHF. In nucleotides, the CDR3 is TGTGCCAGCAGTTCCTTGGCAGGGGGCTACAATCAGCCCCAGCATTTT.

The gene calls are TRBV2 and TRBJ1-1; D gene uncertain. From germline, CDR1 is SNHLY and CDR2 FYNNEI. Between the trimmed V and J ends, which lost 7 bases and 2 bases, there was a span of 8 bases. The CDR3 spans 12 residues. The DNA of the CDR3 is TGTGCCAGCAAGGACCTAAACACTGAAGCTTTCTTT. Translating it yields CASKDLNTEAFF.